The clone carrying this TCR beta chain was seen once. Antigen specificity is unknown. At one end the junction does not follow the germline gene, possibly because of a read error. Germline CDR1 reads SQVTM; CDR2 reads ANQGSEA. This CDR3 comprises 14 residues. The sample is drawn from a study of T cells in localized non-small cell lung cancer. The study, taken as a whole, reports: In uninvolved adjacent lung, T cell clonality reached its highest value, exceeding tumor.

The table came from immunoSEQ multiplex PCR; TCRdb's copy has only in-frame clones and leaves some out. The profile shows some 50,000 clones, roughly 88% of them singletons. This clonotype originated in a man aged 35 to 69 with stage III lung adenocarcinoma. This specimen was peripheral blood mononuclear cells, taken before any cancer treatment. This chain uses TRBV29-1 with TRBJ2-1; D call uncertain. CDR3 DNA sequence: TGCAGCGTTGAGGGCAGGTCCCCCTTAAATGAGCGGTTCTTC. It translates to CSVEGRSPLNERFF.